These 20 T cell receptor beta chains originate from one sample sequenced in a study of blood T cell repertoires in COVID-19. Here immunoSEQ multiplex PCR was the method, and the copy in TCRdb shows in-frame clones only, minus some. The table includes 250,000 to 300,000 clones, approximately 88% detected once. The sample was peripheral blood. Receptors originate from a woman aged 70-85 years with COVID-19, enrolled during active disease.

This rearrangement joins TRBV5-1 to TRBJ1-5; 11 nucleotides line up with TRBD1. CDR1 and CDR2 from the germline V gene are SGHRS and YFSETQ. V lost 4 bases and J lost 4; bases outside the gene matches: 4. This CDR3 comprises 15 residues. The CDR3 here is CASSTGTGGNQPQHF. CDR3 sequence (DNA): TGCGCCAGCAGCACCGGGACAGGGGGTAATCAGCCCCAGCATTTT.

The chain uses TRBV29-1 and TRBJ2-3, with TRBD1 identical over 10 bases. V was pared by 6 bases and J by 4 bases, with 7 bases of the junction left unmatched. CDR1 and CDR2 (germline): SQVTM, ANQGSEA. The CDR3 has 14 residues. CDR3 protein: CSVSGTGVPDTQYF. CDR3 nucleotide sequence: TGCAGCGTCTCCGGGACAGGGGTTCCAGATACGCAGTATTTT.

This chain uses TRBV29-1 with TRBJ1-2; no firm D call. Germline assignment: CDR1 SQVTM and CDR2 ANQGSEA. V lost 3 bases and J lost 6, with 11 bases in between. The CDR3 length is 12 residues. CDR3: CSVDRKGDGYTF. CDR3 nucleotides: TGCAGCGTTGATAGGAAGGGAGATGGCTACACCTTC.

The chain joins TRBV18 to TRBJ1-1, with D possibly TRBD1 on 6 matching bases. CDR1 and CDR2 (germline): KGHSH, LQKENI. Deletions cut 2 bases from V and 11 bases from J, with 9 bases between. The CDR3 totals 11 residues. CDR3 amino acids: CASSPAGEAFF. The CDR3 DNA is TGTGCCAGCTCACCAGCAGGGGAGGCTTTCTTT.

This clone has just one count. The chain combines TRBV2 with TRBJ2-7; 7 bases align to TRBD2. The length of the CDR3 is 21 residues. Per germline, CDR1 SNHLY and CDR2 FYNNEI. The CDR3 protein is CTLFGLKSGLAASRGRYEQYF. The CDR3 nucleotides read TGTACGTTGTTCGGACTAAAATCGGGGCTAGCGGCTTCCCGAGGCCGGTACGAGCAGTACTTC.

The chain couples TRBV6-5 to TRBJ2-1, with TRBD2 matching 8 bases. This CDR3 region has 10 residues. V gave up 7 bases and J gave up 13 bases; unmatched junction bases: 3. CDR1 MNHEY and CDR2 SVGAGI come from the germline V gene. CDR3 residues: CASMGTRQFF. The CDR3 DNA is TGTGCCAGCATGGGGACTAGACAGTTCTTC.

V gene TRBV28 combines with J gene TRBJ2-1; D is undetermined. V shed 8 bases and J shed 7 bases, with 9 bases lying between them. CDR3 size: 11 residues. Germline V gene lookup returns CDR1 MDHEN and CDR2 SYDVKM. CDR3 sequence: CASGQPNEQFF. The CDR3 nucleotides are TGTGCCAGCGGCCAACCAAATGAGCAGTTCTTC.

V and J are TRBV30 and TRBJ1-6; D remains ambiguous. The CDR3 extends over 14 amino acids. V lost 2 bases and J lost 10, with 15 bases in between. Germline lookup yields CDR1 GTSNPN and CDR2 SVGIG (reference sequence). In nucleotides, the CDR3 is TGTGCCTGGAGTCCGCAAAACACGGGGTCACCCCTCCACTTT. Its protein is CAWSPQNTGSPLHF.

This chain uses TRBV19 with TRBJ2-5; TRBD1 matches 8 bases. CDR1 is LNHDA and CDR2 is SQIVND in the germline V gene (reference sequence). The CDR3 consists of 18 residues. With 6 bases clipped from V and 7 bases from J, the junction kept 22 bases outside the gene matches. As DNA, the CDR3 is TGTGCCAGTAGCCCTAAACCTCAGGGGGCAGGGATCCACAGGACCCAGTACTTC. Its protein product is CASSPKPQGAGIHRTQYF.

This chain connects TRBV5-1 to TRBJ1-4, with D possibly TRBD1 on 5 matching bases. CDR3 length: 13 residues. Trimming shortened V by 0 bases and J by 13 bases, and 13 bases separated the two germline ends. Germline V gives CDR1 SGHRS, CDR2 YFSETQ. DNA of the CDR3: TGCGCCAGCAGCTTGGGGGGCGAAGGCGTACTGTTTTTT. Protein sequence: CASSLGGEGVLFF.

This clone was counted only a few times. The chain carries TRBV11-2 and TRBJ2-7, with a weak D call TRBD1 (6 bases). The CDR3 is 13 residues long. Looked up from germline, CDR1 is SGHAT and CDR2 is FQNNGV. The V end was cut by 5 bases, the J end by 3 bases, with 11 bases between. The DNA for the CDR3 is TGTGCCAGCAGCAGGGGACAATTCTACGAGCAGTACTTC. Translated, it gives CASSRGQFYEQYF.

The rearrangement joins TRBV19 to TRBJ1-5, with a possible D match to TRBD1 (5 bases). The V gene's germline CDR1 is LNHDA and CDR2 SQIVND (reference sequence). The CDR3 extends over 15 amino acids. V lost 4 bases and J 1 base, leaving 11 bases between the germline ends. CDR3 region: CASSKSGRSNQPQHF. The CDR3 DNA reads TGTGCCAGTAGTAAGTCAGGGAGGAGCAATCAGCCCCAGCATTTT.

Comments on this clone: This sample includes further DNA sequences coding for the same CDR3. The J gene is TRBJ2-7, the V gene TRBV18, with D possibly being TRBD2 (6 bases). Trimming took off 3 bases at V and 4 bases at J, with 13 bases between the two ends. CDR1 is KGHSH, CDR2 LQKENI, per germline. This CDR3 region has 14 residues. CDR3 nucleotides: TGTGCCAGCTCACCCGGGACTGGTCGTTACGAGCAGTACTTC. Its protein is CASSPGTGRYEQYF.

The rearrangement joins TRBV30 to TRBJ2-7, with 9 bases aligning to TRBD2. This CDR3 has 15 residues. Germline V gene lookup returns CDR1 GTSNPN and CDR2 SVGIG (reference sequence). V shed 5 bases and J 5 bases; nucleotides not matched to a gene: 13. This CDR3 is CAWGTGLAALDEQYF. In nucleotides, the CDR3 is TGTGCCTGGGGTACGGGACTAGCAGCGTTGGACGAGCAGTACTTC.

This chain connects TRBV5-1 to TRBJ1-1; D is ambiguous. V lost 0 bases and J 4 bases, leaving 7 bases between the germline ends. Germline CDR1 and CDR2: SGHRS and YFSETQ. The CDR3 sequence is 13 residues long. CDR3 sequence: CASSLGGSTEAFF. The CDR3 DNA is TGCGCCAGCAGCTTGGGTGGGAGCACTGAAGCTTTCTTT.

CDR3 sequence (DNA): TGTGCCAGCAGCTTGGTTGGGCGGGGCTACAATGAGCAGTTCTTC. Translated: CASSLVGRGYNEQFF. The rearrangement uses TRBV5-4 and TRBJ2-1; tentatively, D is TRBD2 (6 bases). Germline CDR1 reads SGHNT; CDR2 reads YYREEE (reference sequence). V dropped 0 bases and J dropped 3 bases, with 10 bases sitting between them. The CDR3 extends over 15 amino acids.

This clone was recorded only once. V usage is TRBV5-5 and J usage is TRBJ2-1, with D possibly being TRBD2 (5 bases). CDR3 length: 14 amino acids. Germline CDR1 and CDR2: SGHKS and YYEKEE (reference sequence). V gave up 4 bases and J gave up 0 bases, with 8 bases separating them. The DNA of the CDR3 is TGTGCCAGCAGCACCACTAGCTCCTACAATGAGCAGTTCTTC. Translating it yields CASSTTSSYNEQFF.

The V and J genes are TRBV27 and TRBJ2-7; maybe TRBD1 (5 bases). CDR3 size: 13 residues. The V end lost 8 bases, the J end lost 0 bases, and 11 bases lay between the germline ends. Germline V gene sequence: CDR1 MNHEY, CDR2 SMNVEV (reference sequence). The CDR3 DNA is TGTGCCAGCGCAGGGTTCGGCTCCTACGAGCAGTACTTC. Residues: CASAGFGSYEQYF.

The V call is TRBV6-5, the J call TRBJ2-1, with 8 nucleotides matching TRBD1. J lost 3 bases, V lost 2 bases, and 6 bases had no gene match. Per the germline V gene, CDR1 is MNHEY and CDR2 is SVGAGI. This CDR3 comprises 16 residues. The CDR3 sequence is CASSYTGTGVYNEQFF. The CDR3 region has the DNA TGTGCCAGCAGTTACACCGGGACAGGAGTCTACAATGAGCAGTTCTTC.

The rearrangement uses TRBV5-1 and TRBJ2-5; 7 nucleotides agree with TRBD1. The V and J ends lost 2 bases and 9 bases, in that order; junction bases with no gene match: 10. Germline V gene data show CDR1 as SGHRS and CDR2 as YFSETQ. The CDR3 totals 14 residues. The CDR3 DNA reads TGCGCCAGCAGCTTACGGACAGGCGAAGTTGCCCAGTACTTC. This gives the protein CASSLRTGEVAQYF.